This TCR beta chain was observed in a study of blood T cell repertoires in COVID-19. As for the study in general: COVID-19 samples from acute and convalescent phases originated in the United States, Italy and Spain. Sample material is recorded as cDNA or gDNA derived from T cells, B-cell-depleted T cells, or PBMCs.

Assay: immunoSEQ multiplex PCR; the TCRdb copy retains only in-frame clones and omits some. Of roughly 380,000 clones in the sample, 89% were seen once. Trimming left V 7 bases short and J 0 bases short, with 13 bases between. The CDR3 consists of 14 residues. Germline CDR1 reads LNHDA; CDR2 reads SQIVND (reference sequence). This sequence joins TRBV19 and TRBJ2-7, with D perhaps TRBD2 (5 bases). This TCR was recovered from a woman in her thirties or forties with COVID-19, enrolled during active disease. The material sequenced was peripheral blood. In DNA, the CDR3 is TGTGCCAGTACTCCGGGATTTTCCTCCTACGAGCAGTACTTC. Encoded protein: CASTPGFSSYEQYF. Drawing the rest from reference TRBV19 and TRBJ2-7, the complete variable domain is DGGITQSPKYLFRKEGQNVTLSCEQNLNHDAMYWYRQDPGQGLRLIYYSQIVNDFQKGDIAEGYSVSREKKESFPLTVTSAQKNPTAFYLCASTPGFSSYEQYFGPGTRLTVT.